A selection of T cell receptor beta chains follows, all from one sample in a study of spatial heterogeneity in lung cancer. TCRdb reanalysed the 5' RACE reads using MiXCR and keeps one entry per CDR3 protein. The sample includes 39,000 or so distinct CDR3 sequences, 6.5% to 9% of them seen just once. Sequenced material: PBMCs, taken at surgery. These receptors originate from a male donor with early-stage non-small cell lung cancer. Each CDR3 is given with its conserved first and last residue. D genes are given only for firm matches. The size field is filled for only some rows; it gives once, few, many or a size class.

j_gene,abundance,d_gene,v_gene,len,CDR3aa,CDR3nt
TRBJ1-2,-,TRBD1,TRBV4-1,15,CASSQVPGQPYGYTF,TGCGCCAGCAGCCAGGTACCGGGACAGCCCTATGGCTACACCTTC
TRBJ2-1,-,TRBD2,TRBV7-9,19,CASSLFRLAGRRSYNEQFF,TGTGCCAGCAGCTTATTCAGGCTAGCGGGACGGCGCTCCTACAATGAGCAGTTCTTC
TRBJ2-7,many,-,TRBV29-1,15,CSVEESGPTSYEQYF,TGCAGCGTTGAAGAGTCAGGGCCAACCTCCTACGAGCAGTACTTC
TRBJ2-1,few,-,TRBV6-6,12,CAGGTGINEQFF,TGTGCCGGAGGCACAGGCATTAATGAGCAGTTCTTC
TRBJ2-2,-,-,TRBV7-8,14,CASSPRVNTGELFF,TGTGCCAGCAGCCCCAGGGTTAACACCGGGGAGCTGTTTTTT
TRBJ1-6,many,TRBD1,TRBV5-1,15,CASSLVAGGNSPLHF,TGCGCCAGCAGCTTGGTGGCAGGGGGGAATTCACCCCTCCACTTT
TRBJ1-1,-,-,TRBV7-9,14,CASSLGGGDTEAFF,TGTGCCAGCAGCTTAGGAGGGGGGGACACTGAAGCTTTCTTT
TRBJ2-5,many,TRBD2,TRBV28,17,CASSSGLAEGERETQYF,TGTGCCAGCAGTTCCGGACTAGCGGAAGGGGAAAGAGAGACCCAGTACTTC
TRBJ2-1,many,-,TRBV7-9,14,CASSPKAALNEQFF,TGTGCCAGCAGCCCAAAGGCAGCCTTGAATGAGCAGTTCTTC
TRBJ2-7,few,TRBD2,TRBV6-8,15,CASSPLAGGAYEQYF,TGTGCCAGCAGTCCTCTCGCGGGGGGGGCATACGAGCAGTACTTC
TRBJ2-1,many,-,TRBV10-3,13,CAISRLAGNEQFF,TGTGCCATCAGCCGGCTAGCCGGCAATGAGCAGTTCTTC
TRBJ2-7,many,TRBD2,TRBV5-8,15,CASSLAGGFSYEQYF,TGTGCCAGCAGCTTGGCGGGGGGATTCTCCTACGAGCAGTACTTC
TRBJ2-5,many,-,TRBV6-2/TRBV6-3,14,CASSYSQLGRSQYF,TGTGCCAGCAGTTACTCGCAGTTGGGGCGAAGCCAGTACTTC
TRBJ2-5,-,-,TRBV2,15,CASSGLPTEQETQYF,TGTGCCAGCAGTGGGCTCCCAACCGAGCAAGAGACCCAGTACTTC
TRBJ1-1,-,-,TRBV12-3/TRBV12-4,14,CASSPNSGWTEAFF,TGTGCCAGCAGTCCCAACAGCGGTTGGACTGAAGCTTTCTTT
TRBJ2-2,-,-,TRBV7-2,16,CASSLAAGLNTGELFF,TGTGCCAGCAGCTTAGCCGCCGGGCTTAACACCGGGGAGCTGTTTTTT
TRBJ1-2,many,TRBD1,TRBV12-3/TRBV12-4,16,CASSELGQGPSYGYTF,TGTGCCAGCAGTGAGCTAGGACAGGGACCCAGTTATGGCTACACCTTC
TRBJ2-3,many,-,TRBV9,16,CASSSPPLGGTDTQYF,TGTGCCAGCAGCTCTCCCCCTCTGGGCGGCACAGATACGCAGTATTTT
TRBJ2-4,few,-,TRBV15,14,CATRDDRAKNIQYF,TGTGCCACCAGAGACGACCGAGCCAAAAACATTCAGTACTTC
TRBJ1-2,-,-,TRBV14,14,CASSQEERRIGYTF,TGTGCCAGCAGCCAAGAAGAGAGAAGGATTGGCTACACCTTC
TRBJ2-3,many,TRBD1,TRBV7-9,17,CASSHLTGQGALDTQYF,TGTGCCAGCAGCCACCTGACCGGACAGGGCGCACTGGATACGCAGTATTTT
TRBJ2-1,many,TRBD1,TRBV10-3,13,CAISLQGGNEQFF,TGTGCCATCAGTTTACAGGGGGGCAATGAGCAGTTCTTC
TRBJ2-5,many,-,TRBV29-1,14,CSVEAGNGGETQYF,TGCAGCGTTGAAGCAGGGAACGGGGGAGAGACCCAGTACTTC
TRBJ2-7,many,-,TRBV20-1,13,CSARDRGENEQYF,TGCAGTGCTAGAGACAGGGGAGAGAACGAGCAGTACTTC
TRBJ1-5,-,-,TRBV6-6,14,CASIRGGSNQPQHF,TGTGCCAGCATTCGCGGGGGGAGCAATCAGCCCCAGCATTTT
TRBJ1-2,many,-,TRBV2,13,CASSGVLFYGYTF,TGTGCCAGCAGCGGGGTTCTTTTCTATGGCTACACCTTC
TRBJ2-6,-,-,TRBV7-2,17,CASSSRVRNSGANVLTF,TGTGCCAGCAGCTCACGAGTCAGGAACTCTGGGGCCAACGTCCTGACTTTC
TRBJ2-1,few,TRBD2,TRBV7-2,17,CASSLEWGTSGRIEQFF,TGTGCCAGCAGCTTAGAATGGGGGACTAGCGGGAGGATTGAGCAGTTCTTC
TRBJ2-1,few,TRBD2,TRBV12-3/TRBV12-4,15,CASSLLSGIYNEQFF,TGTGCCAGCAGCCTACTCAGCGGGATATACAATGAGCAGTTCTTC
TRBJ2-7,many,TRBD1,TRBV27,16,CASSLSRGQGGGEQYF,TGTGCCAGCAGTTTATCCAGGGGACAGGGAGGAGGCGAGCAGTACTTC
TRBJ2-2,many,-,TRBV4-2,16,CASSQDNGKNTGELFF,TGTGCCAGCAGCCAAGATAACGGGAAAAACACCGGGGAGCTGTTTTTT
TRBJ2-2,many,-,TRBV3-1,17,CASSQDWGDSNTGELFF,TGTGCCAGCAGCCAAGATTGGGGGGACAGTAACACCGGGGAGCTGTTTTTT
TRBJ1-2,many,-,TRBV20-1,12,CSASGTTYGYTF,TGCAGTGCTAGCGGGACAACCTATGGCTACACCTTC
TRBJ1-1,many,-,TRBV12-3/TRBV12-4,12,CASSSKNTEAFF,TGTGCCAGCAGTTCAAAGAACACTGAAGCTTTCTTT
TRBJ1-2,few,-,TRBV6-5,14,CASSWARRGHGYTF,TGTGCCAGCAGTTGGGCCCGTAGGGGTCATGGCTACACCTTC
TRBJ2-1,many,-,TRBV12-3/TRBV12-4,15,CASSRGGSSYNEQFF,TGTGCCAGCAGCAGGGGGGGGAGCTCCTACAATGAGCAGTTCTTC
TRBJ2-2,-,TRBD2,TRBV7-2,17,CASSLRPAGVYTGELFF,TGTGCCAGCAGCTTACGGCCAGCGGGGGTATACACCGGGGAGCTGTTTTTT
TRBJ1-1,many,TRBD1,TRBV7-9,15,CASSSTGQGGTEAFF,TGTGCCAGCAGCTCTACGGGACAGGGAGGGACTGAAGCTTTCTTT
TRBJ2-2,-,TRBD1,TRBV20-1,14,CSALGTGTTGELFF,TGCAGTGCCCTAGGGACAGGGACCACCGGGGAGCTGTTTTTT
TRBJ2-3,few,TRBD2,TRBV9,15,CASSVILAGDDTQYF,TGTGCCAGCAGCGTAATATTGGCGGGAGACGATACGCAGTATTTT
TRBJ1-1,many,TRBD1,TRBV9,15,CASSVAAGGNTEAFF,TGTGCCAGCAGCGTAGCGGCAGGGGGGAACACTGAAGCTTTCTTT
TRBJ1-1,many,-,TRBV18,15,CASSPVSAWGTEAFF,TGTGCCAGCTCACCAGTATCGGCCTGGGGCACTGAAGCTTTCTTT
TRBJ2-3,medium-sized,TRBD2,TRBV7-2,15,CASSLEGREPDTQYF,TGTGCCAGCAGCTTAGAGGGGCGGGAGCCAGATACGCAGTATTTT
TRBJ2-1,hyperexpanded,TRBD2,TRBV7-8,16,CAIRTARLAGHNEQFF,TGTGCCATCCGGACGGCCAGACTAGCGGGGCACAATGAGCAGTTCTTC
TRBJ1-2,few,TRBD1,TRBV6-5,19,CASSRQIQTGGAVSYGYTF,TGTGCCAGCAGCCGCCAAATCCAGACAGGGGGCGCCGTTTCTTACGGCTACACCTTC
TRBJ1-1,many,-,TRBV6-2/TRBV6-3,16,CASKGSGSGSGTEAFF,TGTGCCAGCAAAGGTTCTGGTAGCGGGTCGGGCACTGAAGCTTTCTTT
TRBJ1-2,many,TRBD1,TRBV5-1,15,CASSLVAGGSHGYTF,TGCGCCAGCAGCTTGGTGGCAGGGGGGTCACATGGCTACACCTTC
TRBJ2-7,-,-,TRBV20-1,14,CSARRAGLSYEQYF,TGCAGTGCTAGAAGGGCAGGCTTATCCTACGAGCAGTACTTC
TRBJ1-2,many,TRBD1,TRBV4-1,16,CASSAQQGDQNYGYTF,TGCGCCAGCAGCGCACAACAGGGGGATCAAAACTATGGCTACACCTTC
TRBJ2-1,few,TRBD2,TRBV30,15,CAWSGLLAGVNEQFF,TGTGCCTGGAGTGGCTTACTAGCGGGAGTCAACGAGCAGTTCTTC
TRBJ2-5,many,TRBD2,TRBV4-2,15,CASSQGAGGVETQYF,TGTGCCAGCAGCCAGGGAGCGGGAGGAGTAGAGACCCAGTACTTC
TRBJ1-2,few,TRBD1,TRBV3-1,12,CASRRQGGGYTF,TGTGCCAGCAGACGACAGGGCGGTGGCTACACCTTC
TRBJ1-2,-,-,TRBV30,12,CAWSIKGGGYTF,TGTGCCTGGAGTATAAAAGGGGGAGGCTACACCTTC
TRBJ2-1,many,-,TRBV7-2,15,CASSPSLSSYNEQFF,TGTGCCAGCAGCCCCTCCTTAAGCTCCTACAATGAGCAGTTCTTC
TRBJ2-7,-,TRBD1,TRBV12-3/TRBV12-4,15,CASGAWGQGRNEQYF,TGTGCCAGCGGAGCCTGGGGACAGGGGAGGAACGAGCAGTACTTC